These T cell receptor beta chains were read from a single sample in a study of identifying expanded T cells in peripheral blood. Assay used: immunoSEQ multiplex PCR; TCRdb lists only in-frame clones, some missing. The sample lists 100,000 to 150,000 clones, roughly 84% occurring once. The sample taken for sequencing was blood. The source of these receptors is a person aged 18 to 70 in good health. Each CDR3 is given with its conserved first and last residue.

v_call,j_call,cdr3_aa
TRBV21-1,TRBJ2-7,CASRNYEQYF
TRBV6-1,TRBJ1-2,CASSEVAVYGYTF
TRBV6-5,TRBJ1-3,CASSIGVGNTIYF
TRBV6-5,TRBJ2-4,CASTRENIQYF
TRBV19,TRBJ2-1,CATARHNEQFF
TRBV6-5,TRBJ2-5,CASSLGTGETQYF
TRBV5-5,TRBJ2-1,CASSLSGDVGNEQFF
TRBV11-3,TRBJ2-7,CASSLAPYEQYF
TRBV4-2,TRBJ2-7,CASSRGGGDYEQYF
TRBV20-1,TRBJ1-2,CSARWVDGYTF
TRBV6-6,TRBJ2-7,CASSYYLSGEQYF
TRBV5-1,TRBJ2-2,CASGSPQGVGGTGELFF
TRBV5-4,TRBJ1-1,CASRPGEGIMNTEAFF
TRBV6-5,TRBJ1-2,CASSQARGPNGYTF
TRBV9,TRBJ1-1,CASSRMGGDAFF
TRBV9,TRBJ1-2,CASRGVRDRERQGYTF
TRBV6-1,TRBJ2-7,CASWGSYEQYF
TRBV10-3,TRBJ1-2,CAISELERPGGGYGYTF
TRBV4-1,TRBJ2-3,CASSRSSITSGGAKDTQYF
TRBV29-1,TRBJ2-1,CSVERVGSGDEQFF
TRBV7-2,TRBJ2-1,CASSYQGMDNEQFF
TRBV19,TRBJ2-3,CASCLGQVRRTQYF
TRBV2,TRBJ2-1,CASRRYNEQFF
TRBV18,TRBJ1-3,CASSPFDRGRGNTIYF
TRBV7-2,TRBJ2-1,CASSLEGATYNEQFF
TRBV6-5,TRBJ1-5,CASSRSDSSNQPQHF
TRBV6-5,TRBJ2-7,CASSYSRTGVYEQYF
TRBV15,TRBJ2-1,CATSSSRTHNEQFF
TRBV11-3,TRBJ2-7,CASSLGGLRSGEQYF
TRBV28,TRBJ1-2,CASSTYGARIYGYTF
TRBV15,TRBJ2-5,CATSRDYGTGDQETQYF
TRBV6-6,TRBJ1-1,CASSSEGHRNTEAFF
TRBV19,TRBJ1-2,CASSTTVRGYTF
TRBV7-9,TRBJ1-1,CASSSGQGPFRAFF
TRBV9,TRBJ1-5,CASSVGRLGEPQHF
TRBV7-8,TRBJ2-3,CASSLLNRGDTQYF
TRBV5-1,TRBJ2-5,CASSRSGGVETQYF
TRBV4-3,TRBJ1-1,CASSQDTVGSRVLNTEAFF
TRBV16,TRBJ1-4,CASSQSGPYEKLFF
TRBV9,TRBJ1-2,CASSVDALPRAESQDGYTF
TRBV4-3,TRBJ2-7,CASSTLVGANEQYF
TRBV5-1,TRBJ2-5,CASSSTVRGQETQYF
TRBV29-1,TRBJ2-5,CSTSEGQGGETQYF
TRBV6-6,TRBJ1-6,CASSWGPGQNNSPLHF
TRBV5-5,TRBJ2-1,CASRVDRDREQFF
TRBV7-2,TRBJ1-1,CASSSSPSLTRAFF
TRBV7-3,TRBJ1-1,CASRRYMNTEAFF
TRBV7-6,TRBJ1-3,CASSSGQTSGNTIYF
TRBV27,TRBJ2-3,CASSLDQGHTQYF
TRBV19,TRBJ1-5,CASSIEGWRNQPQHF
TRBV19,TRBJ1-6,CASMWGSYNSPLHF
TRBV18,TRBJ1-5,CASSLQGVGGNQPQHF
TRBV6-1,TRBJ1-2,CASMSQGISHYGYTF
TRBV7-2,TRBJ1-4,CASSLVGQGATNEKLFF
TRBV6-6,TRBJ1-4,CASSFQGTTNEKLFF
TRBV6-1,TRBJ1-1,CASRVGNTEAFF
TRBV27,TRBJ1-4,CASSFQGTSEKLFF
TRBV7-2,TRBJ2-3,CASSPFRDTQYF
TRBV7-2,TRBJ2-1,CASSQRGAALYNEQFF
TRBV2,TRBJ2-5,CASMGQEETQYF